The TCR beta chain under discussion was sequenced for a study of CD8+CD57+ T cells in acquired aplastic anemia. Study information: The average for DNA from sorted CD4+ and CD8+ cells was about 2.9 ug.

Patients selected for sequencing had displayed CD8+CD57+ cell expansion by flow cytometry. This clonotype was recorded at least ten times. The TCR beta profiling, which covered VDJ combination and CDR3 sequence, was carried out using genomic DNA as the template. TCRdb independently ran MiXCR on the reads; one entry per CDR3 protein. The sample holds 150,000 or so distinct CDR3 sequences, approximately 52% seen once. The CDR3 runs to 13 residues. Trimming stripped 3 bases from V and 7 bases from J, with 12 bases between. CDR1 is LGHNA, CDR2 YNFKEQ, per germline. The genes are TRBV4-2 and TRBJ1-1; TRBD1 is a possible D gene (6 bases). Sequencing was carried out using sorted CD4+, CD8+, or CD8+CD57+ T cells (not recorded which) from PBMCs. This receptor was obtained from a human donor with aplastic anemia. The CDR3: CASSHTRTVEAFF. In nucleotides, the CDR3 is TGTGCCAGCAGCCATACCCGGACAGTTGAAGCTTTCTTT.